This T cell receptor beta chain was observed in a study of T-cell memory formation after mild COVID-19. V was pared by 0 bases and J by 7 bases, with 16 bases between. The CDR3 spans 16 residues. The germline gives CDR1 SEHNR, CDR2 FQNEAQ (reference sequence). From the 5' RACE reads, TCRdb called clonotypes with MiXCR, one entry per CDR3 protein. The sample yields under 400,000 distinct CDR3 sequences, roughly 21% seen once. This clonotype qualifies as medium-sized. What it binds is not known. General observations from the study: SARS-CoV-2 specificity was not confirmed for second-wave clones peaking on day 37. A second wave expanding day 15 to 37 was CD4+-biased; contracting clones were balanced. Memory from before infection featured some responding clones, which suggests cross-reactive memory joined.

Sequencing used PBMCs or a T cell subset sorted from them (not recorded which). The rearrangement joins TRBV7-9 to TRBJ2-1, with TRBD2 as a possible D gene (5 bases). The TCR comes from an adult woman who had mild COVID-19 (a few samples of this study predate the infection). Cell type and time point are not known. The CDR3 spells CASSLALGGARNEQFF. In DNA form, the CDR3 reads TGTGCCAGCAGCTTAGCGCTAGGAGGAGCGCGGAATGAGCAGTTCTTC. Supplemented by reference TRBV7-9 and TRBJ2-1, the full variable domain reads DTGVSQNPRHKITKRGQNVTFRCDPISEHNRLYWYRQTLGQGPEFLTYFQNEAQLEKSRLLSDRFSAERPKGSFSTLEIQRTEQGDSAMYLCASSLALGGARNEQFFGPGTRLTVL.